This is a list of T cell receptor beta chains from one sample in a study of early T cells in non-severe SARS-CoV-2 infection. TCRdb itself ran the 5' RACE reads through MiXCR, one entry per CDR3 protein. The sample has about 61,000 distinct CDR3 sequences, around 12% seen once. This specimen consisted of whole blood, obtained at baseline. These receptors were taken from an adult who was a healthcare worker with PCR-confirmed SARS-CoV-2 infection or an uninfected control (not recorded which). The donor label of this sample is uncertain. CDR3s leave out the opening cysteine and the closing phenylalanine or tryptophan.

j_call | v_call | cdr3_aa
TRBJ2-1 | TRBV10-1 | ASSAGSGVYNEQF
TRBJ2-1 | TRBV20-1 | SAVDALQTYNEQF
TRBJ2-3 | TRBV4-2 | ASSQDSRSTDTQY
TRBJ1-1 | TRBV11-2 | ASSPQGTGGTEAF
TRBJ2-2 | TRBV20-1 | SAREEGAATGELF
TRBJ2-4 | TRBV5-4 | ASSIMTLWGQNIQY
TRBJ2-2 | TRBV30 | AWSGEFITGELF
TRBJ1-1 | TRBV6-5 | ATTGNQNTEAF
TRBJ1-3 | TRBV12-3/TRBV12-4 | ASSTGFSGNTIY
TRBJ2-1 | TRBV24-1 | ATSDFTIARGGYNEQF
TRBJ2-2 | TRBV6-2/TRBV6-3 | ASSPLGLRATGELF
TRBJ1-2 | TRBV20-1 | SARRELGPYGYT
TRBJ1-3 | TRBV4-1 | ASSQVLGDSSGNTIY
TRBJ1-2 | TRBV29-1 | SAMTGTGGDGYT
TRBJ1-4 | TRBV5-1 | ASRLDPGQPGGLF
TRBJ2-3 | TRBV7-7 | ASSPTGATDTQY
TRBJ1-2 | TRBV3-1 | ASSQGGPASHGYT
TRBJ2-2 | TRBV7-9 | ASRGRTGNTGELF
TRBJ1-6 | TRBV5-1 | ASSLDQSSYNSPLH
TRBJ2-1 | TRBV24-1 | ATSEAGRQNNEQF
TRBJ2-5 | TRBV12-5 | ASGLTPGRLLGQKETQY
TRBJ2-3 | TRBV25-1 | ASTPSRVSTDTQY
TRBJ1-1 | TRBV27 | ASSRGQRGNTEAF
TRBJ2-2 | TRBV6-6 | ASSYSAGELF
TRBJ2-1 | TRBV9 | ASSPGLAGGNDNEQF
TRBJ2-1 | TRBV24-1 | ATSDRGSLQDEQF
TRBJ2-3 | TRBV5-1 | ASSLAQGTDTQY
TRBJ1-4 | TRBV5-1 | ASSLTFSSEKLF
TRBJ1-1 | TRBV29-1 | SVEVGPGTEAF
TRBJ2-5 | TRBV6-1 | ASSALGQPRQETQY
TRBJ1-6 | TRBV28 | ASRKITGSSNSPLH
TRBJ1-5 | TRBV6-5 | ASSYDRVQPQH
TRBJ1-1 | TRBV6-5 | ASSYSGQGVTEAF
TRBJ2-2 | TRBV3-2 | ASSQLGQRGNRPF
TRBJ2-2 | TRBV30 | AWSRTLNTGELF
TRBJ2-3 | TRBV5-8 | ASSLVGQLTDTQY
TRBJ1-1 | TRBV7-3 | ASSLFPGDVTEAF
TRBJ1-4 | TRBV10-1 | ASSAYRTAEKLF
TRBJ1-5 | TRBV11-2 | ASSFESNQPQH
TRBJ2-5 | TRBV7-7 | ASSRGLAGTQETQY
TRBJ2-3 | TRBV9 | ASSEGTSAGFTDTQY
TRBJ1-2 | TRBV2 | ASNPDTLYYGYT
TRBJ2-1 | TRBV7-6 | ASSLAGGGLNEQF
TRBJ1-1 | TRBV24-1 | ATSRGSTEAF
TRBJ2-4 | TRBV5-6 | ASSRAQAKNIQY
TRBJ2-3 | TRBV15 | ATSVWAAATDTQY
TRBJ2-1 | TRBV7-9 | ASSSWVERTSGAFRSSSYNEQF
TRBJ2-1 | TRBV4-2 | ASSQDTQGHNEQF
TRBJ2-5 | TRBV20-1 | SAREGIWLSGEKQETQY
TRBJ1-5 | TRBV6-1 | ASSEPYGQPILRDQPQH
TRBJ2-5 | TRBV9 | ASQRGDVLSGSQY
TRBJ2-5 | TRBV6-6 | ASSYGRGGETQY
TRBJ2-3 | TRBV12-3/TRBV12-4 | ASSFIADTQY
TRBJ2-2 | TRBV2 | ASRRTGANTGELF
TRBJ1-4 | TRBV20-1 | SARNGIEKLF
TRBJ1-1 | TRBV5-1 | ASSYIGNTEAF
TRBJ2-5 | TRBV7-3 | ASSLGGGAGETQY